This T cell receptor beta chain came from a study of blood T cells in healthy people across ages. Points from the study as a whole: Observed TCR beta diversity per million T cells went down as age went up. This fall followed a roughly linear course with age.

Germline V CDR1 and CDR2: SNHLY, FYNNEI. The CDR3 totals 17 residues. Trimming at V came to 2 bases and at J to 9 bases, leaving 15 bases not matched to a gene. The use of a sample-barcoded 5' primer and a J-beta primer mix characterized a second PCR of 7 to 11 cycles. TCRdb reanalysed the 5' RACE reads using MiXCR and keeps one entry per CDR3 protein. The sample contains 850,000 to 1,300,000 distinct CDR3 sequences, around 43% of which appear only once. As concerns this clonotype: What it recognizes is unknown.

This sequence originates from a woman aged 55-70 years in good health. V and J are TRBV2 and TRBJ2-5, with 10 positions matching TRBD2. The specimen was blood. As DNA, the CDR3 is TGTGCCAGCAGTGAAAACGGACTAGCGGAGAGCCTTGGGGCCCAGTACTTC. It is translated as CASSENGLAESLGAQYF.